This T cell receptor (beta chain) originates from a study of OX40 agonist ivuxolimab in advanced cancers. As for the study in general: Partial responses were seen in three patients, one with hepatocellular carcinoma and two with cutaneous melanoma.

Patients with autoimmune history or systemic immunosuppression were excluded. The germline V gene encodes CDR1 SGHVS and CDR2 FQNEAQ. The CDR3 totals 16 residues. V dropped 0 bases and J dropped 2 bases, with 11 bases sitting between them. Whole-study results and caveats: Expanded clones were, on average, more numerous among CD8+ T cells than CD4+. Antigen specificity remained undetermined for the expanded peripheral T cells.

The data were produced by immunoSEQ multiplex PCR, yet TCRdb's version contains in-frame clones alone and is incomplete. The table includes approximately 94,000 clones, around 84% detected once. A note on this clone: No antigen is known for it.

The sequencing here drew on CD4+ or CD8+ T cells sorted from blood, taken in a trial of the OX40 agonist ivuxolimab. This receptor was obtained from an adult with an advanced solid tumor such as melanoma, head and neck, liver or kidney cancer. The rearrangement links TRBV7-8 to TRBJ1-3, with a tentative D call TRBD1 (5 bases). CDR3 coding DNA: TGTGCCAGCAGCTTAGCCAGACAGAGAACTGGAAACACCATATATTTT. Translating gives CASSLARQRTGNTIYF.